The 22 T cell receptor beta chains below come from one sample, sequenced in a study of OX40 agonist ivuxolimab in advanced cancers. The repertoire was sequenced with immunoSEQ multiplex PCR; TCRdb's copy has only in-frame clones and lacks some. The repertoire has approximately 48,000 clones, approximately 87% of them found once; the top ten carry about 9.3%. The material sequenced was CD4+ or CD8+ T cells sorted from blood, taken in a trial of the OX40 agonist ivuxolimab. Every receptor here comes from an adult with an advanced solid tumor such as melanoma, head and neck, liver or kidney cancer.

The chain's CDR3 is CASSEGRVMNTEAFF. CDR3 nucleotides: TGTGCCAGCAGCGAGGGGAGGGTCATGAACACTGAAGCTTTCTTT. The chain combines TRBV9 with TRBJ1-1; perhaps TRBD1 as D (5 bases). The CDR3 runs to 15 residues. V lost 3 bases and J lost 0, with 12 bases in between. Germline CDR1 reads SGDLS; CDR2 reads YYNGEE.

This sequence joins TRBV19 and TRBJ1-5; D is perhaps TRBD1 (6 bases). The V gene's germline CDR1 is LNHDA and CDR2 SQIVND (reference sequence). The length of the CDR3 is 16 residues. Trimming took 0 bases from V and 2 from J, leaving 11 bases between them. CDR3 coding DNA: TGTGCCAGTAGTATAGACAGGGGATCTGGCAATCAGCCCCAGCATTTT. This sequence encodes CASSIDRGSGNQPQHF.

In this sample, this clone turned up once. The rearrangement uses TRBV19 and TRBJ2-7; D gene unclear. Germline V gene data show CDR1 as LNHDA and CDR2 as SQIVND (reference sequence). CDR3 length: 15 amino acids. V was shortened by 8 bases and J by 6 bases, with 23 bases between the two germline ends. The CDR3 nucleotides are TGTGCCAGTCGCTCCATTGAAAAGGACGGTGGCGAGCAGTACTTC. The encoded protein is CASRSIEKDGGEQYF.

CDR3 region: CASSLPEMNTEAFF. CDR3 in DNA: TGCGCCAGCAGCCTCCCAGAGATGAACACTGAAGCTTTCTTT. This chain uses TRBV4-1 with TRBJ1-1; no reliable D call. This CDR3 comprises 14 residues. The V end was cut by 4 bases, the J end by 0 bases, with 9 bases between. Germline CDR1 is MGHRA and CDR2 is YSYEKL.

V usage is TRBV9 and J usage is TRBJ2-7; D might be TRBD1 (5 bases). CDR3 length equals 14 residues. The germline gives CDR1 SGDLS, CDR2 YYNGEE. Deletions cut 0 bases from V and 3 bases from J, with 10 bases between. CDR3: CASSVATGNYEQYF. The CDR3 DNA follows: TGTGCCAGCAGCGTAGCTACAGGAAACTACGAGCAGTACTTC.

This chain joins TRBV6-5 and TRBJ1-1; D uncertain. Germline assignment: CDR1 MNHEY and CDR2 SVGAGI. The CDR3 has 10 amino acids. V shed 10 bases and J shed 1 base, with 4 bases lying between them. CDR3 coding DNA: TGTGCCACCCAGAACACTGAAGCTTTCTTT. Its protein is CATQNTEAFF.

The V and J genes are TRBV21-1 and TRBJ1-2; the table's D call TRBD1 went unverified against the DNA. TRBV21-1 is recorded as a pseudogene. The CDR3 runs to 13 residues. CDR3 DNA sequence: TGTGCCAGCAGCAAAACAGGGGGCTATGGCTACACCTTC. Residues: CASSKTGGYGYTF.

The chain's CDR3 is CASSLGQGLGEQFF. In nucleotides, the CDR3 is TGTGCCAGCAGCCTCGGACAGGGGTTGGGTGAGCAGTTCTTC. The rearrangement joins TRBV7-9 to TRBJ2-1, with TRBD1 matching 9 bases. There are 14 residues in the CDR3. V lost 5 bases and J lost 9; bases outside the gene matches: 8. Germline V gives CDR1 SEHNR, CDR2 FQNEAQ (reference sequence).

Written as DNA, the CDR3 is TGTGCCAGCAGCTTAATTAGCGGGGGGGCAGATACGCAGTATTTT. This codes for CASSLISGGADTQYF. The genes are TRBV7-2 and TRBJ2-3, with 11 bases lining up with TRBD2. Trimming at V came to 2 bases and at J to 4 bases, leaving 2 bases not matched to a gene. CDR3 length: 15 residues. Germline CDR1 and CDR2: SGHTA and FQGNSA.

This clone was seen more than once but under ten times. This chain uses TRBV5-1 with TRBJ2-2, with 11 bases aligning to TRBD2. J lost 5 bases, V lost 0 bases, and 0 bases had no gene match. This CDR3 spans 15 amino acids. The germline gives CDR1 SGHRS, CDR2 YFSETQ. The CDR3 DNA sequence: TGCGCCAGCAGCTTGGGGACTAGCGGGACCGGGGAGCTGTTTTTT. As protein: CASSLGTSGTGELFF.

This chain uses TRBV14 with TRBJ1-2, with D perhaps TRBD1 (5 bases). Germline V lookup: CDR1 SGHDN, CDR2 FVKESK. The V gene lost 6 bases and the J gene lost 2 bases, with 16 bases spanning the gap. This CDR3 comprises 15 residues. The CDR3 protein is CASSHYDRENYGYTF. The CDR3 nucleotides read TGTGCCAGCAGTCATTACGACAGAGAGAACTATGGCTACACCTTC.

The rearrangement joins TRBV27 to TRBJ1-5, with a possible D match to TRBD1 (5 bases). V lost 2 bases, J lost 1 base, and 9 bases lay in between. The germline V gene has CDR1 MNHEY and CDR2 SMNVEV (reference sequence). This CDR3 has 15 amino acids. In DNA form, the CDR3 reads TGTGCCAGCAGTTTAGGGGGACCGAGCAATCAGCCCCAGCATTTT. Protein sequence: CASSLGGPSNQPQHF.

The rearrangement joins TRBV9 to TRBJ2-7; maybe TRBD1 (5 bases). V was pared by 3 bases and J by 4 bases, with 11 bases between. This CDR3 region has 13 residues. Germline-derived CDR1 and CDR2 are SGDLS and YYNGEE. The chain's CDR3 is CASSGGRVYEQYF. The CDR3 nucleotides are TGTGCCAGCAGCGGTGGCAGGGTGTACGAGCAGTACTTC.

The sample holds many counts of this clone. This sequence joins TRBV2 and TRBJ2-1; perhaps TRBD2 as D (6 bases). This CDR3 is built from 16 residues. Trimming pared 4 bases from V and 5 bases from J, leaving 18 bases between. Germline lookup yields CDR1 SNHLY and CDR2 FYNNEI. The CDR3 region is CASSAFSGGPNNEQFF. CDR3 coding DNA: TGTGCCAGCAGTGCCTTTAGCGGTGGTCCAAACAATGAGCAGTTCTTC.

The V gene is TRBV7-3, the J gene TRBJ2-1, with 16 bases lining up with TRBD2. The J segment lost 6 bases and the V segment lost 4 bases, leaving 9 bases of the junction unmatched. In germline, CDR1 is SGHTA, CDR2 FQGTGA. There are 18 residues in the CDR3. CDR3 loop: CASSSRGLAGGPSNEQFF. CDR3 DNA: TGTGCCAGCAGCTCCCGGGGACTAGCGGGAGGGCCGTCCAATGAGCAGTTCTTC.

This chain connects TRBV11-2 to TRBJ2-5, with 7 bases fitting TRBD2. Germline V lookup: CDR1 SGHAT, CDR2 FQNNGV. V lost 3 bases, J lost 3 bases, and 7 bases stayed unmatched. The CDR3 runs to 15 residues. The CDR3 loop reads CASSLYPGGEETQYF. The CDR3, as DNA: TGTGCCAGCAGCTTGTACCCGGGGGGAGAAGAGACCCAGTACTTC.

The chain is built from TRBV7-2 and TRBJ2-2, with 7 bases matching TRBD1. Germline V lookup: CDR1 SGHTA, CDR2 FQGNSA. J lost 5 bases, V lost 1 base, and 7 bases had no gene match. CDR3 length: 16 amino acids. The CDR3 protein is CASSLVRQGQTGELFF. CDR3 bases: TGTGCCAGCAGCTTAGTTCGGCAGGGACAGACCGGGGAGCTGTTTTTT.

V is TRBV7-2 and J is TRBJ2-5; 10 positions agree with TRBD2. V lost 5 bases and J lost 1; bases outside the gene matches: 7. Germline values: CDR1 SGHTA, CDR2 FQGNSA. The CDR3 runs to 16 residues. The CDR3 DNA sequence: TGTGCCAGCAGCCCGTCCGGACTAGCGGTCCAAGAGACCCAGTACTTC. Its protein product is CASSPSGLAVQETQYF. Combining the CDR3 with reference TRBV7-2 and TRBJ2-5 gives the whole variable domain GAGVSQSPSNKVTEKGKDVELRCDPISGHTALYWYRQSLGQGLEFLIYFQGNSAPDKSGLPSDRFSAERTGGSVSTLTIQRTQQEDSAVYLCASSPSGLAVQETQYFGPGTRLLVL.

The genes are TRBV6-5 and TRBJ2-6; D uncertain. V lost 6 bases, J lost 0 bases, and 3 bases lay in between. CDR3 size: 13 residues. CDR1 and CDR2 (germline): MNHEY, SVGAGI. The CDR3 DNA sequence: TGTGCCAGCAGGGACTCTGGGGCCAACGTCCTGACTTTC. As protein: CASRDSGANVLTF.

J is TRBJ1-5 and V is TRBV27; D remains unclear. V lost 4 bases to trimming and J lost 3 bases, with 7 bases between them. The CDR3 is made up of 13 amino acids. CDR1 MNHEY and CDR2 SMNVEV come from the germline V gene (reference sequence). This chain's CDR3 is CASSWGYNQPQHF. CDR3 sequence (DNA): TGTGCCAGCAGTTGGGGATACAATCAGCCCCAGCATTTT.

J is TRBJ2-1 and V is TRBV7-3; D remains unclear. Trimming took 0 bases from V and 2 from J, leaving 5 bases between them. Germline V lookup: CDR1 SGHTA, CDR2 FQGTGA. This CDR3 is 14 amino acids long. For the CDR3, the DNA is TGTGCCAGCAGCTTAACTCGGGCCTACAATGAGCAGTTCTTC. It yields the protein CASSLTRAYNEQFF. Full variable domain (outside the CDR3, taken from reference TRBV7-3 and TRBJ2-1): GAGVSQTPSNKVTEKGKYVELRCDPISGHTALYWYRQSLGQGPEFLIYFQGTGAADDSGLPNDRFFAVRPEGSVSTLKIQRTERGDSAVYLCASSLTRAYNEQFFGPGTRLTVL.

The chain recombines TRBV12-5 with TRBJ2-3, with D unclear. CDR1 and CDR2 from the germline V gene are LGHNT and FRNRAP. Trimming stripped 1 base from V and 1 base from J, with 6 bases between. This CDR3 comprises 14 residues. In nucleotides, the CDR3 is TGTGCTAGTGGTTTGGGGTATGGCACAGATACGCAGTATTTT. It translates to CASGLGYGTDTQYF.